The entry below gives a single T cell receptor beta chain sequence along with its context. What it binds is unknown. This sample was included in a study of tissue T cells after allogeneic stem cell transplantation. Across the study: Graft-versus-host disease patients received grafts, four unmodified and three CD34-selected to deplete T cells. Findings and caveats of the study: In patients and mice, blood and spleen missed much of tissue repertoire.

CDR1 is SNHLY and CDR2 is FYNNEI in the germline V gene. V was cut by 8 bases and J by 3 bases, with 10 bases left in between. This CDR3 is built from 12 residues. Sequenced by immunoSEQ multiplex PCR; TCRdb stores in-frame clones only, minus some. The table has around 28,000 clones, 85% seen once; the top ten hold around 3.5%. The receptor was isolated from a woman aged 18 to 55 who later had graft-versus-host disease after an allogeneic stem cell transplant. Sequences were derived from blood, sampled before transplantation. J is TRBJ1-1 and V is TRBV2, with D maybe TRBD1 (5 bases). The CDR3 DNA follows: TGTGCCAGCCGGGGGTGGGACACTGAAGCTTTCTTT. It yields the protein CASRGWDTEAFF.